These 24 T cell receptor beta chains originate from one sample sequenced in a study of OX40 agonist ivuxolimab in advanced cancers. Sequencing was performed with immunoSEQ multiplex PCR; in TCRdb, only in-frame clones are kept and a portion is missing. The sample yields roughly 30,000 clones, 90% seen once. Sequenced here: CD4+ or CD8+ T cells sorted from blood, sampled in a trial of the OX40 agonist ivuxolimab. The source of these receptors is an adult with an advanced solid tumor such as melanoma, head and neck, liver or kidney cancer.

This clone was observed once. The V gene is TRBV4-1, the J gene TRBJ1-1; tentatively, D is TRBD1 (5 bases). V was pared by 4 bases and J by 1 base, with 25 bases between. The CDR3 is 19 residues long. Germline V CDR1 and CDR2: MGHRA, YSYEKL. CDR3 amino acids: CASSPRPVGDGLGNTEAFF. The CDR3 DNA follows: TGCGCCAGCAGCCCTAGACCGGTGGGGGACGGCTTGGGGAACACTGAAGCTTTCTTT.

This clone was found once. The chain's CDR3 is CASSQGDSYEQYF. In DNA form, the CDR3 reads TGTGCCAGCAGTCAGGGGGACTCCTACGAGCAGTACTTC. This rearrangement joins TRBV6-5 to TRBJ2-7; 7 nucleotides agree with TRBD1. The germline V gene has CDR1 MNHEY and CDR2 SVGAGI. The CDR3 has 13 residues. The junction had 1 base not matched to a gene; V was cut back by 5 bases and J by 0 bases.

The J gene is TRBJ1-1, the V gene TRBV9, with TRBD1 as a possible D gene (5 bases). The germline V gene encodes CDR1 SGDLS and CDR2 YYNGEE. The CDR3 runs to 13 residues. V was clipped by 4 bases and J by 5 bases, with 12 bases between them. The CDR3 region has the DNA TGTGCCAGCAGCCGGGGAGGGGCAACTGAAGCTTTCTTT. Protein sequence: CASSRGGATEAFF.

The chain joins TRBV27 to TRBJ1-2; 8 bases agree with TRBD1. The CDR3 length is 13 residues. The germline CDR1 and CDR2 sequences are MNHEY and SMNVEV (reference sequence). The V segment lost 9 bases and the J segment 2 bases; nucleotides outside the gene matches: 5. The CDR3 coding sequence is TGTGCCAGTACAGGGGGATCAAACTATGGCTACACCTTC. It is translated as CASTGGSNYGYTF.

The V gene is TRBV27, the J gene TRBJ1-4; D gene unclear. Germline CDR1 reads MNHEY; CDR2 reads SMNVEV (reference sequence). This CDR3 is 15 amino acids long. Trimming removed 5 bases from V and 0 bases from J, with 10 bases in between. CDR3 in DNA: TGTGCCAGCAGTCCCTCACCCGCAACTAATGAAAAACTGTTTTTT. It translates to CASSPSPATNEKLFF.

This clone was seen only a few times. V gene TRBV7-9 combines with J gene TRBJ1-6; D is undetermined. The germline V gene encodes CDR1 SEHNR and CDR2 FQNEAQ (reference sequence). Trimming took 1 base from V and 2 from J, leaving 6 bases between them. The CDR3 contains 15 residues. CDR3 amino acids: CASSLVSAYNSPLHF. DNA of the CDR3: TGTGCCAGCAGCTTAGTTTCCGCCTATAATTCACCCCTCCACTTT.

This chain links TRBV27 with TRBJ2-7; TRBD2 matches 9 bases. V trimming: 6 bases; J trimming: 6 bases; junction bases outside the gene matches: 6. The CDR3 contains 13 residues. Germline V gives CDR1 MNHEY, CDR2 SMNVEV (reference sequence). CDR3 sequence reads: CASSGTSPFEQYF. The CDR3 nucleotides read TGTGCCAGCAGCGGGACTAGCCCGTTCGAGCAGTACTTC.

The CDR3 sequence is CASSVYAGEGGYNEQFF. The CDR3 nucleotides read TGTGCCAGCAGCGTATACGCGGGAGAGGGGGGGTACAATGAGCAGTTCTTC. The chain uses TRBV9 and TRBJ2-1; D is possibly TRBD2 (7 bases). The germline V gene encodes CDR1 SGDLS and CDR2 YYNGEE. Trimming removed 1 base at V and 4 bases at J, with 18 bases between. The CDR3 covers 17 residues. Full variable domain (remainder filled in from reference TRBV9 and TRBJ2-1): DSGVTQTPKHLITATGQRVTLRCSPRSGDLSVYWYQQSLDQGLQFLIQYYNGEERAKGNILERFSAQQFPDLHSELNLSSLELGDSALYFCASSVYAGEGGYNEQFFGPGTRLTVL.

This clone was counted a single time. The CDR3 loop is CASSLAGGLSEQYF. Written as DNA, the CDR3 is TGCGCCAGCAGCTTGGCAGGGGGCCTTTCCGAGCAGTACTTC. The chain combines TRBV5-1 with TRBJ2-7; TRBD1 agrees at 8 bases. The V and J ends lost 0 bases and 6 bases, in that order; junction bases with no gene match: 5. The germline V gene has CDR1 SGHRS and CDR2 YFSETQ. CDR3 size: 14 residues.

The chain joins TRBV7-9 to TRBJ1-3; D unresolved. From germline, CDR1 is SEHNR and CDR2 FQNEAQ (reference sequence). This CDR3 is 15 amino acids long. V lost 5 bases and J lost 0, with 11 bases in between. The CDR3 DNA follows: TGTGCCAGCAGCCCCAGCACCTTCTCTGGAAACACCATATATTTT. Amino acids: CASSPSTFSGNTIYF.

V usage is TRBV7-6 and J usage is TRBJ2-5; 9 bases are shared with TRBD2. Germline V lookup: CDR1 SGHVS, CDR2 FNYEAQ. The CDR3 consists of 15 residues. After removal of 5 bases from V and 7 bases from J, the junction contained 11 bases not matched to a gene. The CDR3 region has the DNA TGTGCCAGCAGCCCCCGGGTAGCGGGGGAGGTGACCCAGTACTTC. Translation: CASSPRVAGEVTQYF.

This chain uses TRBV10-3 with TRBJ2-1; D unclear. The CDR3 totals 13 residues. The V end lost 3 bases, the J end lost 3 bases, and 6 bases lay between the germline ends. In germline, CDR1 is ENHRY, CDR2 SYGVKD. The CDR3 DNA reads TGTGCCATCAGTGAACTCAACTACAATGAGCAGTTCTTC. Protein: CAISELNYNEQFF.

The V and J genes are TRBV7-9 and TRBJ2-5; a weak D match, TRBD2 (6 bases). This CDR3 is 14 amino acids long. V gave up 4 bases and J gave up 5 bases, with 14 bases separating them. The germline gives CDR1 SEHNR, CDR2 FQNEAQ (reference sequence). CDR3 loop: CASSSERGRETQYF. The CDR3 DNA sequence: TGTGCCAGCAGCTCCGAACGGGGGAGGGAGACCCAGTACTTC.

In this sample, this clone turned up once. CDR3: CASRQGLAANYEQYF. The CDR3 DNA reads as TGTGCCAGCAGACAAGGACTAGCGGCCAACTACGAGCAGTACTTC. The chain uses TRBV7-6 and TRBJ2-7, with 10 bases matching TRBD2. The CDR3 is made up of 15 amino acids. Germline V gene sequence: CDR1 SGHVS, CDR2 FNYEAQ. The ends lost 6 bases at V and 3 bases at J; junction bases unmatched: 8.

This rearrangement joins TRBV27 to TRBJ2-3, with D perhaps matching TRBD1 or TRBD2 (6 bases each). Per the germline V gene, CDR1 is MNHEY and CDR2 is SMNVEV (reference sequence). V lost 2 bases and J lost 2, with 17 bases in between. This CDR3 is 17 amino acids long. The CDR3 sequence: CASSLTGTGGYTDTQYF. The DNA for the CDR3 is TGTGCCAGCAGTTTAACCGGGACTGGGGGCTACACAGATACGCAGTATTTT.

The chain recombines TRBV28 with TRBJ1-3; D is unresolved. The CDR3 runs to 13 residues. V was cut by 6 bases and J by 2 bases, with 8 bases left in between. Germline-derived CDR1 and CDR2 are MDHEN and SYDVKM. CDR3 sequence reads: CASSSSTGNTIYF. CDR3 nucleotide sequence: TGTGCCAGCAGCTCATCGACTGGAAACACCATATATTTT.

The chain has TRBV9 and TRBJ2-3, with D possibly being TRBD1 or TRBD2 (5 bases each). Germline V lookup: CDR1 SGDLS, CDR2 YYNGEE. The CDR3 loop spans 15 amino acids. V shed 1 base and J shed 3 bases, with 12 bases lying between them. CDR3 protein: CASSVWDGSTDTQYF. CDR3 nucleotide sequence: TGTGCCAGCAGCGTATGGGACGGTTCAACAGATACGCAGTATTTT.

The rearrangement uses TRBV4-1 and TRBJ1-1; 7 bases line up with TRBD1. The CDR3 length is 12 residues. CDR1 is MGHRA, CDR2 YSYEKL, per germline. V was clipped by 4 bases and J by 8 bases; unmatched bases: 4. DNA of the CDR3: TGCGCCAGCAGCCGACAGGGTGGGGAAGCTTTCTTT. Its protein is CASSRQGGEAFF.

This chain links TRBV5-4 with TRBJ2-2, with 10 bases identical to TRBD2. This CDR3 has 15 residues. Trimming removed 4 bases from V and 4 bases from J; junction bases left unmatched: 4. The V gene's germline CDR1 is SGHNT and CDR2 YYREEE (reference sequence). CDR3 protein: CASSAPSGGTGELFF. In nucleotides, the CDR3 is TGTGCCAGCAGCGCCCCTAGCGGGGGCACCGGGGAGCTGTTTTTT.

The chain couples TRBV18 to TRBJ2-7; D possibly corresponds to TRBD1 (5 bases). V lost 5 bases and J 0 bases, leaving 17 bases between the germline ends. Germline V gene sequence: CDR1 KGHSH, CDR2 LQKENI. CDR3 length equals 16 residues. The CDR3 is CASSEGKQASSYEQYF. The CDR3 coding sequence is TGTGCCAGCTCAGAAGGGAAACAGGCGAGCTCCTACGAGCAGTACTTC.

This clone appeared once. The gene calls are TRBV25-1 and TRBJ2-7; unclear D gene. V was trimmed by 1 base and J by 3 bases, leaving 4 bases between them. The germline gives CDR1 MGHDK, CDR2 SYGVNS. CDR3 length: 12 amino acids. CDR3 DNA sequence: TGTGCCAGCAGTGAATGGGGCTACGAGCAGTACTTC. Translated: CASSEWGYEQYF.

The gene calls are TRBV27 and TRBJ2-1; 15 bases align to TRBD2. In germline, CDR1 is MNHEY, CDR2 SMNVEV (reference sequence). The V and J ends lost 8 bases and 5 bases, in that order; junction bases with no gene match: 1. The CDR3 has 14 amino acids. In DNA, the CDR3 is TGTGCCAGCGGGACTAGCGGGGGGCACAATGAGCAGTTCTTC. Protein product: CASGTSGGHNEQFF.

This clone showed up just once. The CDR3 nucleotides read TGCGCCAGCAGCCAATCTTTCCCTGGCGAGCAGTACTTC. This translates into CASSQSFPGEQYF. This sequence joins TRBV4-3 and TRBJ2-7; D gene uncertain. This CDR3 is built from 13 residues. V was trimmed by 2 bases and J by 6 bases, leaving 11 bases between them. Germline V lookup: CDR1 LGHNA, CDR2 YSLEER.

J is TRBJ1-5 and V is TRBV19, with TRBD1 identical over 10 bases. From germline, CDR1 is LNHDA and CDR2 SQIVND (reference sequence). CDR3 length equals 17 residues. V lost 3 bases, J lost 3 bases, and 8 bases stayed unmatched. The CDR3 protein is CASSMGTGVTINQPQHF. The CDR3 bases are TGTGCCAGTAGTATGGGGACAGGGGTTACTATCAATCAGCCCCAGCATTTT.